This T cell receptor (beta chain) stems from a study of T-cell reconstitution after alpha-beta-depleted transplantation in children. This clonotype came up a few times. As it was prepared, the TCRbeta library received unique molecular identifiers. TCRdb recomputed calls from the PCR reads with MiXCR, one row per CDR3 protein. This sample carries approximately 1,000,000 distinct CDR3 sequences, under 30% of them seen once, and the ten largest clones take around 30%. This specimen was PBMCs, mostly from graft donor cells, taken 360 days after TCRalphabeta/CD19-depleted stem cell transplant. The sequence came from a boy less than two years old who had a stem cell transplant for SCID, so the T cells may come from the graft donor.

The chain's CDR3 is CATSDGPGTADEAFF. DNA of the CDR3: TGTGCCACCAGTGATGGCCCCGGGACAGCGGATGAAGCTTTCTTT. The chain couples TRBV24-1 to TRBJ1-1; 7 bases align to TRBD1. Losses at the gene ends were 3 bases for V and 7 bases for J; bases not matched to a gene: 10. The CDR3 covers 15 residues. Germline CDR1 and CDR2: KGHDR and SFDVKD.